Below, 21 T cell receptor beta chains from the same sample are listed, as sequenced in a study of molecular identifiers for immune sequencing clone quantification. TCRdb analysed the PCR reads with MiXCR anew, one entry per CDR3 protein. The data contain some 580,000 distinct CDR3 sequences, 25% of them singletons. Sequenced sample: naive CD8+ T cells from blood, with Jurkat cell RNA spiked in. Subset meaning: FACS-sorted CD8+CD4-CCR7+CD45RA+ naive T cells. These receptors all come from a human donor in good health. Some libraries in this study had Jurkat cell RNA spiked in.

The chain employs TRBV4-1 and TRBJ2-4; a possible D gene is TRBD2 (7 bases). This CDR3 region has 16 residues. Germline-derived CDR1 and CDR2 are MGHRA and YSYEKL. Trimming took 0 bases from V and 3 from J, leaving 12 bases between them. CDR3 amino acids: CASSQEQGGDKNIQYF. Here the CDR3 DNA reads TGCGCCAGCAGCCAAGAACAAGGGGGGGACAAAAACATTCAGTACTTC.

This clonotype was seen ten or more times. V usage is TRBV27 and J usage is TRBJ2-7, with TRBD2 matching over 10 bases. Germline CDR1 is MNHEY and CDR2 is SMNVEV (reference sequence). CDR3 length: 15 amino acids. Losses at the gene ends were 3 bases for V and 2 bases for J; bases not matched to a gene: 4. This chain's CDR3 is CASSFGLAGAYEQYF. The CDR3 DNA follows: TGTGCCAGCAGTTTTGGTCTAGCGGGGGCCTACGAGCAGTACTTC.

To note about this clonotype: This may be a read error, as it is one base from a much larger clone. The gene calls are TRBV7-6 and TRBJ2-6; 9 bases align to TRBD1. This CDR3 has 18 amino acids. Losses at the gene ends were 2 bases for V and 8 bases for J; bases not matched to a gene: 13. The germline V gene has CDR1 SGHVS and CDR2 FNYEAQ. The CDR3 DNA follows: TGTGCCAGCAGCTTAACAGGGGGCGCATTGGCAGGGACCAACGTCCTGACTTTC. It translates to CASSLTGGALAGTNVLTF.

J is TRBJ1-2 and V is TRBV2; 11 positions agree with TRBD1. Germline CDR1 reads SNHLY; CDR2 reads FYNNEI. V gave up 8 bases and J gave up 4 bases; unmatched junction bases: 3. There are 13 residues in the CDR3. The chain's CDR3 is CASGDRGGYGYTF. The CDR3 DNA reads TGTGCCAGCGGGGACAGGGGGGGCTATGGCTACACCTTC.

This clonotype was recorded many times. The chain joins TRBV7-2 to TRBJ2-3, with 10 positions matching TRBD1. This CDR3 contains 15 residues. In germline, CDR1 is SGHTA, CDR2 FQGNSA. The ends lost 3 bases at V and 5 bases at J; junction bases unmatched: 5. The CDR3 loop is CASSFPGQGLDTQYF. For the CDR3, the DNA is TGTGCCAGCAGCTTTCCGGGACAGGGGTTAGATACGCAGTATTTT.

The V and J genes are TRBV30 and TRBJ2-2; D possibly corresponds to TRBD1 (5 bases). V was trimmed by 0 bases and J by 3 bases, leaving 14 bases between them. The CDR3 sequence is 16 residues long. Germline V gene sequence: CDR1 GTSNPN, CDR2 SVGIG (reference sequence). CDR3 amino acids: CAWSVQAGGYTGELFF. CDR3 coding DNA: TGTGCCTGGAGTGTACAGGCCGGTGGTTACACCGGGGAGCTGTTTTTT.

This clonotype came up many times. The CDR3 region is CASSQEDYEKLFF. CDR3 DNA: TGCGCCAGCAGCCAAGAGGATTATGAAAAACTGTTTTTT. J is TRBJ1-4 and V is TRBV4-1; D gene uncertain. The germline gives CDR1 MGHRA, CDR2 YSYEKL. Trimming shortened V by 0 bases and J by 6 bases, and 5 bases separated the two germline ends. This CDR3 has 13 residues.

This clonotype has more than one count but fewer than ten. J is TRBJ2-1 and V is TRBV29-1; D is perhaps TRBD2 (7 bases). The V gene's germline CDR1 is SQVTM and CDR2 ANQGSEA. This CDR3 comprises 19 residues. V lost 1 base and J 7 bases, leaving 29 bases between the germline ends. The CDR3 region is CSVEGHGRQGRELSNEQFF. CDR3 nucleotides: TGCAGCGTTGAAGGGCACGGGAGGCAGGGGAGGGAACTGAGTAATGAGCAGTTCTTC.

A few counts support this clonotype. A read error is possible here, since a much larger clone lies one base away. V and J are TRBV7-2 and TRBJ1-1, with D possibly matching TRBD1 (5 bases). CDR3 length: 13 amino acids. CDR1 and CDR2 from the germline V gene are SGHTA and FQGNSA. With 5 bases removed from V and 10 bases from J, the gap between germline ends came to 17 bases. CDR3 residues: CASSPPGRILAFF. The CDR3 DNA follows: TGTGCCAGCAGCCCACCGGGACGGATTTTAGCTTTCTTT. Full variable domain (rest looked up from reference TRBV7-2 and TRBJ1-1): GAGVSQSPSNKVTEKGKDVELRCDPISGHTALYWYRQSLGQGLEFLIYFQGNSAPDKSGLPSDRFSAERTGGSVSTLTIQRTQQEDSAVYLCASSPPGRILAFFGQGTRLTVV.

There are many counts of this clonotype. The rearrangement links TRBV5-1 to TRBJ2-3; TRBD2 agrees at 7 bases. The germline gives CDR1 SGHRS, CDR2 YFSETQ. With V trimmed by 5 bases and J by 1 base, 10 bases remained unmatched. The CDR3 runs to 16 residues. DNA of the CDR3: TGCGCCAGCAGTACGAATTGGGACTACCGCACAGATACGCAGTATTTT. It is translated as CASSTNWDYRTDTQYF.

Only a few counts were recorded for this clonotype. The chain joins TRBV7-9 to TRBJ1-4, with TRBD1 matching 9 bases. This CDR3 comprises 15 residues. Germline trimming cut 5 bases from V and 7 bases from J; bases unmatched to any gene: 8. Germline V lookup: CDR1 SEHNR, CDR2 FQNEAQ (reference sequence). In nucleotides, the CDR3 is TGTGCCAGCAGCCCCGGGACAGGGTTGAGTGAAAAACTGTTTTTT. It encodes CASSPGTGLSEKLFF.

This clonotype was picked up many times. The rearrangement links TRBV5-1 to TRBJ1-6; 8 nucleotides agree with TRBD1. This CDR3 contains 15 residues. Germline V gene lookup returns CDR1 SGHRS and CDR2 YFSETQ. Trimming took 0 bases from V and 10 from J; bases not matched to a gene: 6. The CDR3 coding sequence is TGCGCCAGCAGCTTGGGTTCGACAGGGGAATCACCCCTCCACTTT. Protein: CASSLGSTGESPLHF.

The rearrangement uses TRBV11-2 and TRBJ1-1; D ambiguous. V was shortened by 5 bases and J by 4 bases, with 26 bases between the two germline ends. This CDR3 region has 18 residues. CDR1 and CDR2 (germline): SGHAT, FQNNGV. The CDR3 reads CASSTPGGLFSTGTEAFF. DNA for the CDR3: TGTGCCAGCAGCACCCCGGGAGGCCTATTTTCTACGGGCACTGAAGCTTTCTTT.

The sample holds many counts of this clonotype. This CDR3 is CASSTLSAVNGYTF. In DNA form, the CDR3 reads TGTGCCAGCAGCACACTCTCCGCAGTGAATGGCTACACCTTC. The V gene is TRBV5-4, the J gene TRBJ1-2; D remains ambiguous. Germline V lookup: CDR1 SGHNT, CDR2 YYREEE (reference sequence). V gave up 4 bases and J gave up 6 bases, with 16 bases separating them. This CDR3 contains 14 residues.

This clonotype was recorded many times. The V gene is TRBV4-3, the J gene TRBJ1-5; TRBD1 agrees at 8 bases. The CDR3 is 16 amino acids. In germline, CDR1 is LGHNA, CDR2 YSLEER. J lost 2 bases, V lost 0 bases, and 3 bases had no gene match. The CDR3 DNA follows: TGCGCCAGCAGCCAAGATCAGGGGGCGGGCAATCAGCCCCAGCATTTT. Protein sequence: CASSQDQGAGNQPQHF.

This clonotype was observed at least ten times. CDR3 bases: TGCAGCGTTGCCGGTCAGACATACTATGGCTACACCTTC. Translation: CSVAGQTYYGYTF. The chain employs TRBV29-1 and TRBJ1-2; D not resolved. The CDR3 spans 13 residues. Germline CDR1 SQVTM, CDR2 ANQGSEA. V was cut by 4 bases and J by 3 bases, with 12 bases left in between.

As for this clonotype: Since no conserved phenylalanine or tryptophan closes the CDR3, a read error is the likely cause. The chain employs TRBV29-1 and TRBJ2-2; D assignment may be TRBD1 or TRBD2 (5 bases each). The CDR3 sequence is 15 residues long. Trimming removed 2 bases from V and 8 bases from J, with 18 bases in between. Per the germline V gene, CDR1 is SQVTM and CDR2 is ANQGSEA. The CDR3 protein is CSVETPGPASGELFL. The CDR3 DNA reads TGCAGCGTTGAAACTCCGGGACCCGCCTCTGGGGAGCTGTTTCTT.

A remark on this clonotype: This may come from a read error, since a much larger clone is one base off. V and J are TRBV4-3 and TRBJ1-1; 7 nucleotides agree with TRBD1. The CDR3 has 16 residues. Trimming cost V 6 bases and J 4 bases; bases outside gene matches: 14. In germline, CDR1 is LGHNA, CDR2 YSLEER. The CDR3 here is CASSATGVELSTEAFF. The CDR3 bases are TGCGCCAGCAGTGCCACAGGGGTCGAATTATCCACTGAAGCTTTCTTT.

This clonotype was found many times. V and J are TRBV12-3 or TRBV12-4 and TRBJ2-3, with D perhaps matching TRBD1 (6 bases). Trimming removed 7 bases from V and 2 bases from J, with 13 bases in between. This CDR3 has 14 residues. Here the CDR3 reads CASTSGQLTDTQYF. The CDR3 DNA reads as TGTGCCAGCACCTCGGGACAACTCACAGATACGCAGTATTTT.

V usage is TRBV24-1 and J usage is TRBJ2-7; D remains unclear. This CDR3 has 13 amino acids. Trimming shortened V by 2 bases and J by 4 bases, and 8 bases separated the two germline ends. Germline loops: CDR1 KGHDR, CDR2 SFDVKD. The CDR3 reads CATSDSTDYEQYF. Written as DNA, the CDR3 is TGTGCCACCAGTGATTCGACGGATTACGAGCAGTACTTC.

This clonotype came up once. The junction departs from germline at one end; a sequencing error may be responsible. The chain recombines TRBV5-6 with TRBJ1-3, with D hard to call. The germline gives CDR1 SGHDT, CDR2 YYEEEE. CDR3 length: 14 residues. The CDR3 region is CSSSLEVSGNTIYF. The CDR3 region has the DNA TGTTCCAGCAGCTTGGAGGTCTCTGGAAACACCATATATTTT. Together with reference TRBV5-6 and TRBJ1-3, the CDR3 gives the full variable domain: DAGVTQSPTHLIKTRGQQVTLRCSPKSGHDTVSWYQQALGQGPQFIFQYYEEEERQRGNFPDRFSGHQFPNYSSELNVNALLLGDSALYLCSSSLEVSGNTIYFGEGSWLTVV.